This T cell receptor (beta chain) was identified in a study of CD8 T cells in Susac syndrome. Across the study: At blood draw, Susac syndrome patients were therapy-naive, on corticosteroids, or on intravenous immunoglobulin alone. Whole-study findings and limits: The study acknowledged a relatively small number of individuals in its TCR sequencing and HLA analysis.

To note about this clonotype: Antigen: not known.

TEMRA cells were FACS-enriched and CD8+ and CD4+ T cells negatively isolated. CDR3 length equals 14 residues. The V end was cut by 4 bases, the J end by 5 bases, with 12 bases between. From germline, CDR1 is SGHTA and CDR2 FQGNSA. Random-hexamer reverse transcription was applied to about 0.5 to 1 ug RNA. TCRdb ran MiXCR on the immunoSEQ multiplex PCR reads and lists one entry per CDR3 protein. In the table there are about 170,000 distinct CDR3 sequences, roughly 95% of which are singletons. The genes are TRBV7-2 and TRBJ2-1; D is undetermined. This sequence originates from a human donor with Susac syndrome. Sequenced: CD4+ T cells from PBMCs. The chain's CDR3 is CASSSPPFHNEQFF. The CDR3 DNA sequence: TGTGCCAGCAGCTCCCCCCCATTTCACAATGAGCAGTTCTTC.